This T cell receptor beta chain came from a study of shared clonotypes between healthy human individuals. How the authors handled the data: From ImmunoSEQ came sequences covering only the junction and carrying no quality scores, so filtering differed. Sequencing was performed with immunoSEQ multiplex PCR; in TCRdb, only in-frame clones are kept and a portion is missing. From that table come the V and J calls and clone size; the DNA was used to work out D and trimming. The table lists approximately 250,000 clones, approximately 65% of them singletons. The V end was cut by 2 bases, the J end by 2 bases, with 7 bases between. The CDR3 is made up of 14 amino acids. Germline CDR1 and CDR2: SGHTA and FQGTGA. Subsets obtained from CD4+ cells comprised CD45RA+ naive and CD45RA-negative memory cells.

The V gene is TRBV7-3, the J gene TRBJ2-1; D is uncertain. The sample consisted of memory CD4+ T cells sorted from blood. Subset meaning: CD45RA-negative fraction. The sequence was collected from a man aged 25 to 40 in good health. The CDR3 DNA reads TGTGCCAGCAGCTTAGGCGCGGCCTACAATGAGCAGTTCTTC. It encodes CASSLGAAYNEQFF.